What follows describes a single T cell receptor (beta chain). The target antigen is unknown. This entry belongs to a study of T-cell memory formation after mild COVID-19. Study-wide points: Among clones contracting day 15 to 85, CD4/CD8 was balanced, whereas later expanders leaned CD4+. CD4+ clones that contracted lay mainly in CM and EM; CD8+ ones lay in EMRA. Cross-reactive memory appears to have joined, as suggested by some responding clones showing up in pre-infection memory.

TCRdb ran MiXCR on the 5' RACE reads and lists one entry per CDR3 protein. The sample lists 270,000 or so distinct CDR3 sequences, about a sixth occurring once. The V segment lost 4 bases and the J segment 10 bases; nucleotides outside the gene matches: 10. This CDR3 contains 15 residues. In germline, CDR1 is MNHEY, CDR2 SVGAGI. The TCR originated in a man aged 18 to 30 who had mild COVID-19 (a few samples of this study predate the infection). Cell type and time point are not known. Material for sequencing was PBMCs or a T cell subset sorted from them (not recorded which). V and J are TRBV6-5 and TRBJ1-6; TRBD1 agrees at 7 bases. CDR3 sequence: CASSSETGSGSPLHF. The CDR3 nucleotides read TGTGCCAGCAGTTCCGAGACAGGGAGTGGGTCACCCCTCCACTTT.